These T cell receptor beta chains were read from a single sample in a study of metastatic and nonmetastatic thyroid tumors. TCRdb re-analyzed the PCR reads through MiXCR. The table lists almost 70,000 clones, 13% to 15% of them singletons. Sequenced input: blood. The receptor source for this set is a male donor with papillary thyroid cancer or a benign thyroid nodule (not recorded which). Some clones in this sample may be carry-over from other donors' samples. The CDR3 runs from the conserved cysteine through the conserved F or W. Each record gives: J gene, V gene, CDR3 protein.

J: TRBJ1-1; V: TRBV6-2/TRBV6-3; CDR3: CASSSDRNTEAFF
J: TRBJ2-1; V: TRBV2; CDR3: CASRDSLNEQFF
J: TRBJ1-4; V: TRBV20-1; CDR3: CSARSRSGDEKLFF
J: TRBJ2-1; V: TRBV3-1; CDR3: CASSPLEGHNEQFF
J: TRBJ1-6; V: TRBV2; CDR3: CASTLRDRGSPLHF
J: TRBJ2-1; V: TRBV11-1; CDR3: CASSLARTSYNEQFF
J: TRBJ1-2; V: TRBV18; CDR3: CASSPREGSYGYTF
J: TRBJ2-7; V: TRBV20-1; CDR3: CSARPPGRDKSYEQYF
J: TRBJ2-7; V: TRBV6-2/TRBV6-3; CDR3: CASTSGTGGYEQYF
J: TRBJ2-1; V: TRBV7-8; CDR3: CASSHLAGAPNEQFF
J: TRBJ1-3; V: TRBV28; CDR3: CASSVPGQGFSGNTIYF
J: TRBJ1-3; V: TRBV28; CDR3: CASSFRGNTIYF
J: TRBJ1-5; V: TRBV28; CDR3: CASSWDRWQPQHF
J: TRBJ2-5; V: TRBV10-3; CDR3: CAISEGDRVQETQYF
J: TRBJ1-1; V: TRBV3-1; CDR3: CASGQVLNTEAFF
J: TRBJ1-4; V: TRBV29-1; CDR3: CSAEGGADGKLFF
J: TRBJ2-5; V: TRBV6-1; CDR3: CASSGVPGAAETQYF
J: TRBJ2-3; V: TRBV20-1; CDR3: CSARDPGGTDTQYF
J: TRBJ1-5; V: TRBV6-1; CDR3: CASKQGGPQPQHF
J: TRBJ2-3; V: TRBV29-1; CDR3: CSVGVGSGRVITDTQYF
J: TRBJ2-2; V: TRBV18; CDR3: CASSPPDPGLDTGKLFF
J: TRBJ1-5; V: TRBV25-1; CDR3: CASSRRDRSQPQHF
J: TRBJ2-7; V: TRBV5-1; CDR3: CASSPSLDRESYEQYF
J: TRBJ2-1; V: TRBV20-1; CDR3: CSARGETGFNEQFF
J: TRBJ2-2; V: TRBV13; CDR3: CASSARGGNTGELFF
J: TRBJ2-1; V: TRBV9; CDR3: CASSGGGTSGRTEQFF
J: TRBJ2-2; V: TRBV28; CDR3: CASSLTGLTGELFF
J: TRBJ1-2; V: TRBV5-1; CDR3: CASSQGDYGYTF
J: TRBJ2-5; V: TRBV5-6; CDR3: CASSLQGAQARETQYF
J: TRBJ2-3; V: TRBV2; CDR3: CASSLRETHTDTQYF
J: TRBJ1-2; V: TRBV20-1; CDR3: CSAIYLDRGAYGYTF
J: TRBJ2-5; V: TRBV9; CDR3: CASSVNRLAGDEETQYF
J: TRBJ2-2; V: TRBV27; CDR3: CASSGQGTGELFF